What follows is one T cell receptor beta chain and its context. Its specificity is not known. The data were produced by immunoSEQ multiplex PCR, yet TCRdb's version contains in-frame clones alone and is incomplete. This repertoire shows more than 95,000 clones, 82% found once; its top ten account for 5%. Per the germline V gene, CDR1 is MGHRA and CDR2 is YSYEKL. The CDR3 covers 14 residues. Trimming left V 4 bases short and J 4 bases short, with 13 bases between. The entry originates in a study of T cell responses to AZD1222 COVID-19 vaccine. General study results and limits: Two AZD1222 doses significantly raised spike-specific TCR breadth and depth over controls. Spike was spanned by vaccine-associated CD4 TCRs, which were dominant at 160-218 and 743-854.

Sample: peripheral blood, taken on day 0 of AZD1222 vaccination. This rearrangement joins TRBV4-1 to TRBJ1-1; maybe TRBD1 (6 bases). This receptor was obtained from an adult in good health. The CDR3 coding sequence is TGCGCCAGCAGCCGGGGGGCCTGGGGCACTGAAGCTTTCTTT. This translates into CASSRGAWGTEAFF.